A single TCR beta chain is shown here with its context. This sample is part of a study of blood T cell repertoires in COVID-19. As for the study in general: Collection of acute and convalescent COVID-19 samples took place in the United States, Italy and Spain. The cDNA or gDNA used as material had been derived from T cells, B-cell-depleted T cells, or PBMCs.

Original handling: From reference gene primer amplification, estimates of nucleated cell counts were derived. The assay was immunoSEQ multiplex PCR, and TCRdb's table has in-frame clones only and misses some. The V and J calls and clone size are taken from that table; D and trimming were inferred from the DNA. The sample has about 97,000 clones, about 90% seen once. The sample taken for sequencing was peripheral blood. The source is a man between 18 and 29 years old with acute or convalescent COVID-19.

The CDR3 here is CASSPAGTSYEQYF. CDR3 in DNA: TGTGCCAGCTCTCCGGCGGGGACCTCCTACGAGCAGTACTTC. The chain links TRBV18 to TRBJ2-7, with D possibly TRBD2 on 6 matching bases. CDR3 length equals 14 residues. Germline V gives CDR1 KGHSH, CDR2 LQKENI. V was pared by 6 bases and J by 0 bases, with 12 bases between.